The T cell receptor (beta chain) described here comes from a study of identical twins. The study's findings and limits: There were fewer insertions in abundant cord blood beta clonotypes, but memory repertoires showed no such pattern. The study drew conclusions from cross-sectional statistical analysis, not from following the same donors.

The ends were cut back, 0 bases at V and 2 bases at J, with 11 bases in the middle. The CDR3 extends over 15 amino acids. CDR1 and CDR2 (germline): SGHTA, FQGNSA. TCRdb re-derived calls from the 5' RACE reads in MiXCR, one entry per CDR3 protein. Here the sample spans some 330,000 distinct CDR3 sequences, roughly 9% being singletons. Only a few counts were recorded for this clonotype. What it binds is not known. Donors were all healthy Caucasians. This TCR was recovered from a woman aged 45-65 years in good health. The chain employs TRBV7-2 and TRBJ2-7; no definite D call. Sequenced input: naive T cells sorted from blood. In nucleotides, the CDR3 is TGTGCCAGCAGCTTAGCCCCGGACGGACCCTACGAGCAGTACTTC. It translates to CASSLAPDGPYEQYF.